This is a list of T cell receptor beta chains from one sample in a study of CD8 T cells in Susac syndrome. TCRdb independently ran MiXCR on the immunoSEQ multiplex PCR reads; one entry per CDR3 protein. This sample carries about 180,000 distinct CDR3 sequences, 90% to 95% of them seen once, and the ten largest clones take 0.095% to 0.1%. The sample comprised CD4+ T cells from PBMCs. These receptors all come from a human donor with Susac syndrome. CDR3s include the opening cysteine and the closing phenylalanine or tryptophan. The order of the fields is V gene, D gene, J gene, clone size, CDR3 DNA, CDR3 protein. D genes are given only for firm matches. Clone size is not always given. Where it is, it says once, few, many or a class for expanded clones.

TRBV9	TRBD2	TRBJ2-1	-	TGTGCCAGCAGCGTATGGGGCGGGAGGGCTTCCAATGAGCAGTTCTTC	CASSVWGGRASNEQFF
TRBV19	-	TRBJ2-1	-	TGTGCCAGTAGTATAGAGCAACCCTACAATGAGCAGTTCTTC	CASSIEQPYNEQFF
TRBV13	TRBD2	TRBJ2-3	-	TGTGCCAGCAGCCGACTAGCGGGGAACACAGATACGCAGTATTTT	CASSRLAGNTDTQYF
TRBV7-9	-	TRBJ1-2	-	TGTGCCAGCAGCTTAGTCCTCTATGGCTACACCTTC	CASSLVLYGYTF
TRBV20-1	TRBD2	TRBJ2-7	once	TGCAGTGCTAGAGCTAGCGGGGGCTCCTACGAGCAGTACTTC	CSARASGGSYEQYF
TRBV19	TRBD1	TRBJ2-1	-	TGTGCCAGTAGTAGGGACAGGGCGGGGGATGAGCAGTTCTTC	CASSRDRAGDEQFF
TRBV4-1	-	TRBJ2-1	once	TGCGCCAGCAGCCCAACACCGAGCTCCTACAATGAGCAGTTCTTC	CASSPTPSSYNEQFF
TRBV29-1	TRBD1	TRBJ1-4	-	TGCAGCGGACGGACAGGGGGGAATGAAAAACTGTTTTTT	CSGRTGGNEKLFF
TRBV2	-	TRBJ2-4	-	TGTGCCAGCAGTGTGCCGGACATTCAGTACTTC	CASSVPDIQYF
TRBV5-1	TRBD1	TRBJ1-1	once	TGCGCCAGCAGCTCTTCGACAGGGTACGAGATGAACACTGAAGCTTTCTTT	CASSSSTGYEMNTEAFF
TRBV5-1	TRBD1	TRBJ1-2	-	TGCGCCAGCAGTTTTCCGGGACAGACTTATGGCTACACCTTC	CASSFPGQTYGYTF
TRBV2	-	TRBJ2-3	once	TGTGCCAGCCGGGACCTTACTAGTGCAGATACGCAGTATTTT	CASRDLTSADTQYF
TRBV24-1	-	TRBJ2-1	-	TGTGCCACCAGTGGGGACGGCTACTACAATGAGCAGTTCTTC	CATSGDGYYNEQFF
TRBV20-1	-	TRBJ1-1	-	TGCAGTGCTAGGGGGTGGGTAGGGACTGAAGCTTTCTTT	CSARGWVGTEAFF
TRBV2	TRBD1	TRBJ1-6	-	TGTGCCAGCACGGGACAGGGGAATTCACCCCTCCACTTT	CASTGQGNSPLHF
TRBV6-5	TRBD1	TRBJ1-5	once	TGTGCCAGCAGCCGGGACAGGGAGAAGGGACAGCCCCAGCATTTT	CASSRDREKGQPQHF
TRBV6-1	TRBD1	TRBJ1-5	-	TGTCCCCATGCGATACAGGGGAATCAGCCCCAGCATTTT	CPHAIQGNQPQHF
TRBV20-1	-	TRBJ2-7	-	TGCAGTAGCACCCAGGGGGGCGGCTCCTACGAGCAGTACTTC	CSSTQGGGSYEQYF
TRBV5-4	TRBD1	TRBJ2-7	-	TGTGCCAGCAGCCCGGGACAGGGGATTCCACACGAGCAGTACTTC	CASSPGQGIPHEQYF
TRBV9	-	TRBJ1-6	-	TGTGCCAGCAGCGTCACCCCAGGGTCTTCACCCCTCCACTTT	CASSVTPGSSPLHF
TRBV20-1	-	TRBJ2-3	few	TGCAGTGTTAACCCCGGAGCAGATACGCAGTATTTT	CSVNPGADTQYF
TRBV28	-	TRBJ2-7	-	TGTGCCAGCAGTTTAGAGTCTCGACACGAGCAGTACTTC	CASSLESRHEQYF
TRBV20-1	TRBD1	TRBJ2-7	-	TGCAGTGCTAACCCCGGGACAGGGGGGGCCTACGAGCAGTACTTC	CSANPGTGGAYEQYF
TRBV5-1	-	TRBJ1-5	-	TGCGCCAGCAGCTTGGCCGGGGGGGTCGGGCAGCCCCAGCATTTT	CASSLAGGVGQPQHF
TRBV29-1	-	TRBJ2-2	-	TGCAGCGTTGAGGTGGACGCCGGGGAGCTGTTTTTT	CSVEVDAGELFF
TRBV9	-	TRBJ1-1	once	TGTGCCAGCAGCCCCCTGGGAGAGGGTTCAGGAGCTTTCTTT	CASSPLGEGSGAFF
TRBV6-2/TRBV6-3	TRBD2	TRBJ2-1	few	TGTGCCAGCAGTTTGCGGGGGAGCTCCTACAATGAGCAGTTCTTC	CASSLRGSSYNEQFF
TRBV3-1	-	TRBJ2-5	-	TGTGCCAGCAGACCAGTCGGGAACTCCGGGGGAGAGACCCAGTACTTC	CASRPVGNSGGETQYF
TRBV5-4	-	TRBJ1-3	-	TGTGCCAGCAGCTCCTGGGGTTCCGGAAACACCATATATTTT	CASSSWGSGNTIYF
TRBV12-3/TRBV12-4	-	TRBJ1-4	-	TGTGCCAGCAGCCCCGCCGGGACTGTGGAAAAACTGTTTTTT	CASSPAGTVEKLFF
TRBV4-3	-	TRBJ2-3	-	TGCGCCACTTCGGCACTAGCTACTGATACGCAGTATTTT	CATSALATDTQYF
TRBV24-1	-	TRBJ2-1	-	TGTGCCACCAGTGATTTAGGAGAGCTTTCCTCGGAGGGTGAGCAGTTCTTC	CATSDLGELSSEGEQFF
TRBV3-1	-	TRBJ2-2	-	TGTGCCAGCAGCCAAGTCAAGAGACGGCTGTTTTTT	CASSQVKRRLFF
TRBV3-1	-	TRBJ2-7	-	TGTGCCAGCAGCCAAGATCGAGGCTACGAGCAGTACTTC	CASSQDRGYEQYF
TRBV7-9	TRBD2	TRBJ2-7	-	TGTGCCAGCAGCTTAGATCGGGCTAGCGGAAACTACGAGCAGTACTTC	CASSLDRASGNYEQYF
TRBV6-2/TRBV6-3	-	TRBJ2-1	once	TGTGCCAGCAGTTACGGCCAGGTGTCCTACAATGAGCAGTTCTTC	CASSYGQVSYNEQFF
TRBV2	-	TRBJ2-7	-	TGTGCCAGCAGTGGACAGGTTGGTTACGAGCAGTACTTC	CASSGQVGYEQYF
TRBV7-9	-	TRBJ1-2	-	TGTGCCAGCAGCTCTGAGGGGCACTATGGCTACACCTTC	CASSSEGHYGYTF
TRBV29-1	TRBD1	TRBJ2-5	few	TGCAGCGTTGAAACAGGGGAGGAGACCCAGTACTTC	CSVETGEETQYF
TRBV12-5	-	TRBJ1-1	-	TGTGCTAGTGGTTTGCCAGGGTACCCGGTTCGGACTTTCTTT	CASGLPGYPVRTFF
TRBV15	-	TRBJ1-6	-	TGTGCCACCAGCAGAGATTGGGACCAGAAGTTCAATTCACCCCTCCACTTT	CATSRDWDQKFNSPLHF
TRBV20-1	-	TRBJ2-5	-	TGCAGTGCCACAAGCGCAGGGTTGCTACTCCAAGAGACCCAGTACTTC	CSATSAGLLLQETQYF
TRBV20-1	-	TRBJ2-1	-	TGCAGTGCGAGGCTAGCGCGCGACAATGAGCAGTTCTTC	CSARLARDNEQFF
TRBV18	TRBD1	TRBJ2-7	-	TGTGCCAGCTCACCATCGGCGGGACAGGGAAACGAGCAGTACTTC	CASSPSAGQGNEQYF
TRBV20-1	-	TRBJ1-5	-	TGCAGTGCCGCCGGGACAAATCAGCCCCAGCATTTT	CSAAGTNQPQHF
TRBV20-1	TRBD1	TRBJ2-7	-	TGCAGTGCTTCACGACAGGGGACGTCCTACGAGCAGTACTTC	CSASRQGTSYEQYF
TRBV30	-	TRBJ2-5	-	TGTGCCCGATCTGTACAAGAGACCCAGTACTTC	CARSVQETQYF
TRBV27	TRBD1	TRBJ1-6	-	TGTGCCAGCAGTTTACAGGGGGGAGATAATTCACCCCTCCACTTT	CASSLQGGDNSPLHF
TRBV6-2/TRBV6-3	-	TRBJ2-3	-	TGTGCCAGCCGCGAGGGGCGCGTATCAGATACGCAGTATTTT	CASREGRVSDTQYF
TRBV6-2/TRBV6-3	-	TRBJ2-4	-	TGTGCCAGCAGATTCCGAGCCAAAAACATTCAGTACTTC	CASRFRAKNIQYF
TRBV18	TRBD1	TRBJ1-1	-	TGTGCCAGCTCACCAGGGACAGGAATGAACACTGAAGCTTTCTTT	CASSPGTGMNTEAFF
TRBV11-2	-	TRBJ1-1	-	TGTGCCAGCAGCTTAGAAGGTGACATACCGTTAAAAGTCTTT	CASSLEGDIPLKVF
TRBV18	-	TRBJ2-1	-	TGTGCCAGCTCACTACTCCCAGAGACCTACAATGAGCAGTTCTTC	CASSLLPETYNEQFF
TRBV30	-	TRBJ2-1	-	TGTGCCTGGAGTGGACAAATGGCGACCTCCGGGAATGAGCAGTTCTTC	CAWSGQMATSGNEQFF
TRBV5-1	-	TRBJ2-7	-	TGCGCCAGCAGCCAGGGTTACAGCTCCTACGAGCAGTACTTC	CASSQGYSSYEQYF